The table lists the clone carrying this T cell receptor (beta chain) with a few counts. Its antigen is unknown. TCRdb re-analysed the 5' RACE reads in MiXCR, keeping a single row per CDR3 protein. The repertoire holds approximately 570,000 distinct CDR3 sequences, about 20% seen once, with around 13% in the top ten. This CDR3 spans 15 amino acids. Trimming stripped 3 bases from V and 0 bases from J, with 9 bases between. From germline, CDR1 is SGHNT and CDR2 YENEEA. These data come from a study of T-cell memory formation after mild COVID-19. Study-level findings and limits: Proof of SARS-CoV-2 specificity was absent for the second-wave clones that crested on day 37. Day 15 to 85 contracting clones showed balanced CD4/CD8; later expanders leaned CD4+.

The receptor was derived from an adult woman who had mild COVID-19 (a few samples of this study predate the infection). Cell type and time point are not known. Specimen: PBMCs or a T cell subset sorted from them (not recorded which). This rearrangement joins TRBV11-3 to TRBJ1-3, with a possible D match to TRBD1 (5 bases). The CDR3 protein is CASSFGASSGNTIYF. The CDR3 bases are TGTGCCAGCAGCTTCGGGGCATCCTCTGGAAACACCATATATTTT. The full variable domain, rest sourced from reference TRBV11-3 and TRBJ1-3, is EAGVVQSPRYKIIEKKQPVAFWCNPISGHNTLYWYLQNLGQGPELLIRYENEEAVDDSQLPKDRFSAERLKGVDSTLKIQPAELGDSAVYLCASSFGASSGNTIYFGEGSWLTVV.